The clone carrying this T cell receptor beta chain was counted a few times. V was trimmed by 1 base and J by 2 bases, leaving 15 bases between them. The CDR3 runs to 17 residues. Germline V gene lookup returns CDR1 MGHRA and CDR2 YSYEKL. In the authors' workflow: Nucleated cell number was recorded as an estimate derived from reference gene primer amplification. Only in-frame clones appear in the TCRdb table, and some are missing; sequencing was by immunoSEQ multiplex PCR. The DNA was the basis for D and trimming; V, J and clone size are from that table. The sample comprises some 22,000 clones, roughly 91% of which are singletons, and 27% rests with the top ten. This sample stems from a study of blood T cell repertoires in COVID-19. Study at large: The origin of the acute and convalescent COVID-19 samples was the United States, Italy and Spain. PBMCs, B-cell-depleted T cells, or T cells provided the cDNA or gDNA that made up the material.

The sequence derives from an older man with COVID-19, enrolled during active disease. This chain uses TRBV4-1 with TRBJ1-5, with a weak D call TRBD1 (5 bases). What was sequenced was peripheral blood. As DNA, the CDR3 is TGCGCCAGCAGCCAAGGGGGGGGACCGTGGGGCAATCAGCCCCAGCATTTT. The encoded protein is CASSQGGGPWGNQPQHF.